This T cell receptor beta chain is from a study of T cell changes during pregnancy in multiple sclerosis. Germline V gene data show CDR1 as MNHNS and CDR2 as SASEGT. The CDR3 consists of 13 residues. V shed 3 bases, J shed 3 bases, and the junction held 0 bases outside the gene matches. The table came from immunoSEQ multiplex PCR; TCRdb's copy has only in-frame clones and leaves some out. The sample lists about 59,000 clones, around nine tenths occurring once. The source was peripheral blood, collected in the third trimester of pregnancy. The rearrangement uses TRBV6-1 and TRBJ1-2, with 8 bases identical to TRBD1. This clonotype originated in a female donor in good health, enrolled as a control in a pregnancy study. CDR3: CASSETGDYGYTF. CDR3 DNA sequence: TGTGCCAGCAGTGAGACAGGGGACTATGGCTACACCTTC.